These 7 T cell receptor beta chains came from one sample sequenced in a study of T cells in Graves' hyperthyroidism and ophthalmopathy. The TCR beta CDR3 regions underwent amplification using RNA transcripts as the source. The TCR CDR3 was amplified in a first-round RT-PCR using the HTBI primer set. TCRdb recomputed calls from the multiplex PCR reads with MiXCR, one row per CDR3 protein. The data show a few hundred thousand distinct CDR3 sequences, around 42% seen once. Sample: peripheral blood or thyroid tissue (not recorded which). The receptors were sampled from a woman aged 18-30 years with Graves' hyperthyroidism.

Comments on this clonotype: This could be a read error, since a much larger clone is one nucleotide away. The rearrangement joins TRBV7-9 to TRBJ2-7; no clear D gene. This CDR3 is 12 amino acids long. CDR1 and CDR2 from the germline V gene are SEHNR and FQNEAQ (reference sequence). The CDR3 sequence is CASGSSSYEQHF. CDR3 coding DNA: TGTGCCAGCGGAAGTAGCTCCTACGAGCAGCACTTC.

This clonotype qualifies as medium-sized (0.01 to 0.1%). The CDR3 spells CASSEDYETQYF. CDR3 nucleotide sequence: TGTGCCAGCAGTGAAGACTACGAGACCCAGTACTTC. The chain employs TRBV25-1 and TRBJ2-5, with D possibly being TRBD2 (5 bases). The CDR3 extends over 12 amino acids. Per germline, CDR1 MGHDK and CDR2 SYGVNS. Trimming took off 2 bases at V and 5 bases at J, with 6 bases between the two ends.

The chain couples TRBV7-6 to TRBJ2-3; tentative D call: TRBD2 (6 bases). Germline V gives CDR1 SGHVS, CDR2 FNYEAQ. The length of the CDR3 is 15 residues. V was pared by 5 bases and J by 7 bases, with 19 bases between. The CDR3 protein is CASSPSGGEVNTQYF. The CDR3 coding sequence is TGTGCCAGCAGCCCCTCCGGGGGAGAGGTGAATACGCAGTATTTT.

This clonotype was counted at least ten times. This chain joins TRBV6-2 or TRBV6-3 and TRBJ1-5, with no clear D. V dropped 1 base and J dropped 5 bases, with 6 bases sitting between them. CDR3 length: 13 residues. Germline values: CDR1 MNHEY, CDR2 SVGEGT. The DNA of the CDR3 is TGTGCCAGCAGTTACTGGAAACATCAGCCCCAGCATTTT. Amino acids: CASSYWKHQPQHF.

This clonotype was detected ten times or more. V is TRBV14 and J is TRBJ2-7, with TRBD1 matching over 10 bases. Germline-derived CDR1 and CDR2 are SGHDN and FVKESK. V was clipped by 4 bases and J by 3 bases; unmatched bases: 3. This CDR3 spans 14 amino acids. The CDR3 reads CASSPGQGRYEQYF. CDR3 sequence (DNA): TGTGCCAGCAGCCCGGGACAGGGGCGCTACGAGCAGTACTTC. Full variable domain (remainder filled in from reference TRBV14 and TRBJ2-7): EAGVTQFPSHSVIEKGQTVTLRCDPISGHDNLYWYRRVMGKEIKFLLHFVKESKQDESGMPNNRFLAERTGGTYSTLKVQPAELEDSGVYFCASSPGQGRYEQYFGPGTRLTVT.

The chain couples TRBV11-2 to TRBJ2-5; 8 bases are a match to TRBD1. CDR1 is SGHAT, CDR2 FQNNGV, per germline. The J segment lost 4 bases and the V segment lost 5 bases, leaving 12 bases of the junction unmatched. The CDR3 has 16 residues. CDR3 bases: TGTGCCAGCAGCGTGGCAGGGGGCGCAGGTTCAGAGACCCAGTACTTC. Translation: CASSVAGGAGSETQYF.

The chain combines TRBV6-1 with TRBJ1-4; the D is unclear. This CDR3 contains 14 residues. Trimming shortened V by 1 base and J by 4 bases, and 7 bases separated the two germline ends. Germline-derived CDR1 and CDR2 are MNHNS and SASEGT. The CDR3 reads CASSEESLNEKLFF. The CDR3 DNA reads as TGTGCCAGCAGTGAAGAAAGCCTTAATGAAAAACTGTTTTTT.